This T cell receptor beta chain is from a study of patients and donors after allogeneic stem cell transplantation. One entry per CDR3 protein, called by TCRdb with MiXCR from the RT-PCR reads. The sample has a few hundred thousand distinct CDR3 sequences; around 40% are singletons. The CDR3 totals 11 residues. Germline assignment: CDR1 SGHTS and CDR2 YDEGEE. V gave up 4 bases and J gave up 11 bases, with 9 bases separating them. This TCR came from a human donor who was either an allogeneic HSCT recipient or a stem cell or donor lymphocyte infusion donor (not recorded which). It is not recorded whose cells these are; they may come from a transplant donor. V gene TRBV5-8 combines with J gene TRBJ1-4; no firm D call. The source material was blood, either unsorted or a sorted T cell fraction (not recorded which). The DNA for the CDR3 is TGTGCCAGCAGCACGGCCGGGAAACTGTTTTTT. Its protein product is CASSTAGKLFF.